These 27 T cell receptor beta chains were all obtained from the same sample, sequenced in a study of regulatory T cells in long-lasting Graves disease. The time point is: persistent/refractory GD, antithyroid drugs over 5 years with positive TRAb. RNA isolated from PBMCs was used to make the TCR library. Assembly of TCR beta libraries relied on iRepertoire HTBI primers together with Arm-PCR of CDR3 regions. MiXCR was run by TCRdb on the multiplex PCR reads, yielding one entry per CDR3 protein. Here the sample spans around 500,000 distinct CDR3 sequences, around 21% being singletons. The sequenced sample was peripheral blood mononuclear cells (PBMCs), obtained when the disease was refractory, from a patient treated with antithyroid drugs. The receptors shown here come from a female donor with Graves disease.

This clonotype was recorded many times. The CDR3 sequence: CASSPRLRKGDEQYF. The CDR3 coding sequence is TGTGCCAGCAGTCCCAGGCTGCGTAAGGGGGACGAGCAGTACTTC. The chain employs TRBV12-3 or TRBV12-4 and TRBJ2-7; D might be TRBD1 (6 bases). V was trimmed by 5 bases and J by 5 bases, leaving 19 bases between them. The CDR3 length is 15 residues.

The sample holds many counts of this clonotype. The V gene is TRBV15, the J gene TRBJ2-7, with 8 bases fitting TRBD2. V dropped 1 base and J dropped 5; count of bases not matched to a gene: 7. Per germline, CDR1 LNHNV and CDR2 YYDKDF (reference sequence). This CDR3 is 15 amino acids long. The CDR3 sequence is CATSRAQREFDEQYF. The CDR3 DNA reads TGTGCCACCAGCAGAGCGCAGCGGGAGTTCGACGAGCAGTACTTC. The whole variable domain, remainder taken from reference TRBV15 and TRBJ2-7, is DAMVIQNPRYQVTQFGKPVTLSCSQTLNHNVMYWYQQKSSQAPKLLFHYYDKDFNNEADTPDNFQSRRPNTSFCFLDIRSPGLGDTAMYLCATSRAQREFDEQYFGPGTRLTVT.

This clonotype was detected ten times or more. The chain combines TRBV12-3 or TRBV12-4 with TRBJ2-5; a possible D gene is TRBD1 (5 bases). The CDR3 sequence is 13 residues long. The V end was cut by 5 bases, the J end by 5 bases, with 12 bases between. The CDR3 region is CASSPGKQETQYF. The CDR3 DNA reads TGTGCCAGCAGTCCAGGGAAGCAGGAGACCCAGTACTTC.

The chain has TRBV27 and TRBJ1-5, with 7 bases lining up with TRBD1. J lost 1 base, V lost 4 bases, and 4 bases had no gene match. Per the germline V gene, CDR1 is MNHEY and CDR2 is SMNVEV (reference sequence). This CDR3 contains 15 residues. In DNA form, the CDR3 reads TGTGCCAGCAGTTATTCGACAGGGAGCAATCAGCCCCAGCATTTT. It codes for CASSYSTGSNQPQHF.

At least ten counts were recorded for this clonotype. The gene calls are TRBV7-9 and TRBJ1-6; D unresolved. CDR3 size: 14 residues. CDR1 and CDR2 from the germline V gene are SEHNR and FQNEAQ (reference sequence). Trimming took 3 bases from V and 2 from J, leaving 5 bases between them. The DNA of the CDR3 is TGTGCCAGCAGCTTCACGGCCTATAATTCACCCCTCCACTTT. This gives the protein CASSFTAYNSPLHF.

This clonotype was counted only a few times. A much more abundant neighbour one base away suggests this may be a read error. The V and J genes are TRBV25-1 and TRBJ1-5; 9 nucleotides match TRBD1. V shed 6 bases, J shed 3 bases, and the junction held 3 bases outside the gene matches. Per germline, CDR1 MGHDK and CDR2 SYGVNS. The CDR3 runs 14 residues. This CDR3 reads CASRGTGINQPQHF. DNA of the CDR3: TGTGCCAGCAGGGGGACAGGGATCAATCAGCCCCAGCATTTT. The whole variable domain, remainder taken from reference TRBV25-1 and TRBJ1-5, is EADIYQTPRYLVIGTGKKITLECSQTMGHDKMYWYQQDPGMELHLIHYSYGVNSTEKGDLSSESTVSRIRTEHFPLTLESARPSHTSQYLCASRGTGINQPQHFGDGTRLSIL.

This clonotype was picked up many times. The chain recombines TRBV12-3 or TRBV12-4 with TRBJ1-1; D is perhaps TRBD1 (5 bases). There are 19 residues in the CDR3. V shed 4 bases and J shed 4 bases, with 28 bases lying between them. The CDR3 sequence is CASSSALDFRRGRSTEAFF. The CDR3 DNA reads TGTGCCAGCAGTTCCGCCTTGGACTTCCGAAGGGGTCGGAGCACTGAAGCTTTCTTT.

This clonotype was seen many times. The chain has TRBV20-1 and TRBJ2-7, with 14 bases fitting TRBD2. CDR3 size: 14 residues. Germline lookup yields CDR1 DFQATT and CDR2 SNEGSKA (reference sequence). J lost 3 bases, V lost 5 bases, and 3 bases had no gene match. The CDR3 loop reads CSARLAGGIYEQYF. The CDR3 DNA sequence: TGCAGTGCTCGACTAGCGGGAGGGATCTACGAGCAGTACTTC.

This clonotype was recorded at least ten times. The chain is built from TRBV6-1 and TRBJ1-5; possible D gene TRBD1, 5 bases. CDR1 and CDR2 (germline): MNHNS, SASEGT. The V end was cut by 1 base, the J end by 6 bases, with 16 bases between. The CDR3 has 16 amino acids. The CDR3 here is CASSEERGRGGQPQHF. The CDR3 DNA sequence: TGTGCCAGCAGTGAAGAAAGAGGGAGGGGCGGTCAGCCCCAGCATTTT.

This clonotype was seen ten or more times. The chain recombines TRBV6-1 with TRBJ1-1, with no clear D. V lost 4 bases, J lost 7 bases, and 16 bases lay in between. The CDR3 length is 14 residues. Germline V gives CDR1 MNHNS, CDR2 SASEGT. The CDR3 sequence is CASSATENHGEAFF. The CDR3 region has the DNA TGTGCCAGCAGTGCTACAGAGAACCATGGTGAAGCTTTCTTT.

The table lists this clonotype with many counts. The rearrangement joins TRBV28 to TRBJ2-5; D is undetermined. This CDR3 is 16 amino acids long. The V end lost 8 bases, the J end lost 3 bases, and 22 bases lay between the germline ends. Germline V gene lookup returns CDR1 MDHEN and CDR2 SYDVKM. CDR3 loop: CASSLGFIKQEETQYF. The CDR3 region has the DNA TGTGCCAGCTCCCTGGGATTTATTAAGCAGGAAGAGACCCAGTACTTC. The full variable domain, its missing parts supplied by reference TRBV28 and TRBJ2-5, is DVKVTQSSRYLVKRTGEKVFLECVQDMDHENMFWYRQDPGLGLRLIYFSYDVKMKEKGDIPEGYSVSREKKERFSLILESASTNQTSMYLCASSLGFIKQEETQYFGPGTRLLVL.

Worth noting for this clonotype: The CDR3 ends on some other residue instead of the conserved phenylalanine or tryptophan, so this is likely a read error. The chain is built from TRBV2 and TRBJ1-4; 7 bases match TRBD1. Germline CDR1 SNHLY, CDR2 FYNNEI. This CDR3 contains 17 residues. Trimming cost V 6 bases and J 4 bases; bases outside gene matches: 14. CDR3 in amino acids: CASRRIAGGVDNEKLFL. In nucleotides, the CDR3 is TGTGCCAGCAGGAGGATCGCAGGGGGGGTAGATAATGAAAAACTGTTTCTT.

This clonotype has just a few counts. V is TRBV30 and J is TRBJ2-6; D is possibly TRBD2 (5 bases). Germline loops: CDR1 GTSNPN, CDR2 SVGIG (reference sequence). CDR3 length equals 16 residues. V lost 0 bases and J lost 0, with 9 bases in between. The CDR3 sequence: CAWSVGGNSGANVLTF. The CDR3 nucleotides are TGTGCCTGGAGTGTTGGAGGAAACTCTGGGGCCAACGTCCTGACTTTC.

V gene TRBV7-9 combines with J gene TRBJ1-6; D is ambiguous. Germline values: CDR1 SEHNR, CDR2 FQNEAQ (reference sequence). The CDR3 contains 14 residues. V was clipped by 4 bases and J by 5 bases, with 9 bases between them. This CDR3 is CASSSLQDNSPLHF. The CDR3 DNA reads TGTGCCAGCAGCTCATTGCAAGATAATTCACCCCTCCACTTT. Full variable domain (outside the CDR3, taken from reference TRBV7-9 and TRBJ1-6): DTGVSQNPRHKITKRGQNVTFRCDPISEHNRLYWYRQTLGQGPEFLTYFQNEAQLEKSRLLSDRFSAERPKGSFSTLEIQRTEQGDSAMYLCASSSLQDNSPLHFGNGTRLTVT.

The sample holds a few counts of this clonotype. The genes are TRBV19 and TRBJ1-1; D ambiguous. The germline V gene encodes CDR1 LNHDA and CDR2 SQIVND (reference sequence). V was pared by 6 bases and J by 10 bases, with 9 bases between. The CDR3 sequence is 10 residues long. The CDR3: CASRGAGAFF. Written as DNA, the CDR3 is TGTGCCAGTAGGGGAGCTGGAGCTTTCTTT.

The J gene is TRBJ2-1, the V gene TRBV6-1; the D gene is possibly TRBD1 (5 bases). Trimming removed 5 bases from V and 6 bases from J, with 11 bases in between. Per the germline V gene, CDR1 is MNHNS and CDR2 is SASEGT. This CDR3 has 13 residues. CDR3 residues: CASSPRQRNEQFF. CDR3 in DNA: TGTGCCAGCAGTCCCCGACAGCGCAATGAGCAGTTCTTC.

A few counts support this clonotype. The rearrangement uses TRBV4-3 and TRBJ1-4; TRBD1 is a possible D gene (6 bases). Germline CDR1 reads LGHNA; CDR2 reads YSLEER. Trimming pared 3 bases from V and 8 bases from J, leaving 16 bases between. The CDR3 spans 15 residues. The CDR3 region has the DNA TGCGCCAGCAGCCAGCAGTCGGGGGCAGGGGAAAAACTGTTTTTT. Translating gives CASSQQSGAGEKLFF.

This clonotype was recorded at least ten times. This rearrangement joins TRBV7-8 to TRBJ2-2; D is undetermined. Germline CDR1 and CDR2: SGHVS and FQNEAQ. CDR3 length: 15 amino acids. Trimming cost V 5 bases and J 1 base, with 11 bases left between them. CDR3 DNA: TGTGCCAGCAGCCACCCCCGCCTGAACACCGGGGAGCTGTTTTTT. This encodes CASSHPRLNTGELFF.

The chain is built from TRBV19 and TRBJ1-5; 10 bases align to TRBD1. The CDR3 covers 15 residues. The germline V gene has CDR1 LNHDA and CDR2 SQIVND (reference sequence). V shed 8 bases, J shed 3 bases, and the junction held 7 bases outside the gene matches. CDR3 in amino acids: CASGYGTGDNQPQHF. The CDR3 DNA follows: TGTGCCAGTGGATACGGGACAGGGGACAATCAGCCCCAGCATTTT.

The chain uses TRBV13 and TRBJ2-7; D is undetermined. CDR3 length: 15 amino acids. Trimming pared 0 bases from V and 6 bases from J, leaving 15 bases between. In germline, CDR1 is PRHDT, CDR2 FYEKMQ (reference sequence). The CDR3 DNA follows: TGTGCCAGCAGCTTAGGCCCTCTGGATGTTGGCGAGCAGTACTTC. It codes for CASSLGPLDVGEQYF.

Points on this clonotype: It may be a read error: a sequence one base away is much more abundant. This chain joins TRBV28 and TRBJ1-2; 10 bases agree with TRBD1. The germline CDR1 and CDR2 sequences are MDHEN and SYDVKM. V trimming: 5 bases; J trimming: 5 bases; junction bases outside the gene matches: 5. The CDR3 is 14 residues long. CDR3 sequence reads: CASSHRDRGYGYTF. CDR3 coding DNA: TGTGCCAGCAGTCACCGGGACAGGGGATATGGCTACACCTTC.

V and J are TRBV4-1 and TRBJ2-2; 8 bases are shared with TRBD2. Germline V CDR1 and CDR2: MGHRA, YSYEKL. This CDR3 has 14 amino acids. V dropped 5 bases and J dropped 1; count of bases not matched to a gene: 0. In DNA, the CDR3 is TGCGCCAGCAGCACTAGCGGGAACACCGGGGAGCTGTTTTTT. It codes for CASSTSGNTGELFF.

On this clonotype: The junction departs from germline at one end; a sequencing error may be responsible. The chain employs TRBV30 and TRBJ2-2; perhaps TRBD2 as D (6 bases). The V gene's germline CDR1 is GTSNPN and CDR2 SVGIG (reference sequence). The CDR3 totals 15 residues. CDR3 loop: CAWVPLRLNTGGLFF. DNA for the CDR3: TGTGCCTGGGTTCCTTTGAGATTGAACACCGGGGGGCTGTTTTTT.

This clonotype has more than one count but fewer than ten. The CDR3 protein is CASSLGGGLAGVGDTDTQYF. The CDR3 coding sequence is TGTGCCAGCAGCCTAGGGGGAGGGCTAGCGGGAGTCGGGGACACAGATACGCAGTATTTT. The rearrangement joins TRBV7-2 to TRBJ2-3, with 10 bases lining up with TRBD2. The CDR3 has 20 residues. J gave up 2 bases and V 5 bases, and 19 bases lay outside the gene matches. CDR1 and CDR2 (germline): SGHTA, FQGNSA.

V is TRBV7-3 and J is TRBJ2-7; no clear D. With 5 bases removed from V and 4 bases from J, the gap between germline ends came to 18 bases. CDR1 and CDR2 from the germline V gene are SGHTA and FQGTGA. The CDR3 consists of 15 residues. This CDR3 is CASSQGELSGYEQYF. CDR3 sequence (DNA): TGTGCCAGCAGCCAAGGAGAGTTGAGTGGTTACGAGCAGTACTTC. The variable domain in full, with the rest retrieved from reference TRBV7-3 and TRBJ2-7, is GAGVSQTPSNKVTEKGKYVELRCDPISGHTALYWYRQSLGQGPEFLIYFQGTGAADDSGLPNDRFFAVRPEGSVSTLKIQRTERGDSAVYLCASSQGELSGYEQYFGPGTRLTVT.

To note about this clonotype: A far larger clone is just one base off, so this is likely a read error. The CDR3 DNA reads TGTGCCATCAGTCCCCCCAGCCCACTAGCGGGTACTTACGAGCAGTACTTC. Translated: CAISPPSPLAGTYEQYF. The chain couples TRBV10-3 to TRBJ2-7; 9 nucleotides align to TRBD2. This CDR3 comprises 17 residues. Germline CDR1 is ENHRY and CDR2 is SYGVKD. The junction had 15 bases not matched to a gene; V was cut back by 5 bases and J by 4 bases.

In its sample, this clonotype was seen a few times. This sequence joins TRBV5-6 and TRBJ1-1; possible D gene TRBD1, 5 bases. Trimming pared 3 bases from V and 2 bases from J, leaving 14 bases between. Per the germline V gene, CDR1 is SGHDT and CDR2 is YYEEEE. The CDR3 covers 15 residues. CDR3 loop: CASSYRPGRNTEAFF. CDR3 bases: TGTGCCAGCAGCTACCGCCCGGGGCGAAACACTGAAGCTTTCTTT. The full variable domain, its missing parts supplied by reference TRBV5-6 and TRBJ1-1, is DAGVTQSPTHLIKTRGQQVTLRCSPKSGHDTVSWYQQALGQGPQFIFQYYEEEERQRGNFPDRFSGHQFPNYSSELNVNALLLGDSALYLCASSYRPGRNTEAFFGQGTRLTVV.